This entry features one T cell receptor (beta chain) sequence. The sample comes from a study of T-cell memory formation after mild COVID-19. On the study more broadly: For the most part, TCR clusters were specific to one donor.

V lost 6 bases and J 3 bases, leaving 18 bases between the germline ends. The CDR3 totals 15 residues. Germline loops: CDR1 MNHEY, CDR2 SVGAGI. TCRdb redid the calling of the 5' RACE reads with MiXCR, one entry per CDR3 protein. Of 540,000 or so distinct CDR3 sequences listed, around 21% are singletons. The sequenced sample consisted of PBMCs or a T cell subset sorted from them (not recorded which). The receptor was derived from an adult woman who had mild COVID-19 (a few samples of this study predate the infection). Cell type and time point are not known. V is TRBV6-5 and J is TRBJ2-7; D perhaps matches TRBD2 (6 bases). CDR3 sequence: CASRNTGLRFYEQYF. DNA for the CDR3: TGTGCCAGCAGAAACACGGGACTCCGATTCTACGAGCAGTACTTC.